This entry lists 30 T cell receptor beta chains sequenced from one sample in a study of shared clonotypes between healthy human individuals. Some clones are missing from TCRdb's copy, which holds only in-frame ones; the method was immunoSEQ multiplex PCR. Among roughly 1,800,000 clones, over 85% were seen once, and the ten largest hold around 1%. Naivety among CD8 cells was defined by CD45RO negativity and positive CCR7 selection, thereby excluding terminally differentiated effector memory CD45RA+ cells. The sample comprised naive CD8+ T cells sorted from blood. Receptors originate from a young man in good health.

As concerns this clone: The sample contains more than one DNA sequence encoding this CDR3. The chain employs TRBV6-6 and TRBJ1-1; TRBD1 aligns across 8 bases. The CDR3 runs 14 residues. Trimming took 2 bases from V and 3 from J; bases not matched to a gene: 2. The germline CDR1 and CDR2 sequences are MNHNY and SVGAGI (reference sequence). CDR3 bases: TGTGCCAGCAGTTACCAGGGGGCGGACACTGAAGCTTTCTTT. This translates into CASSYQGADTEAFF.

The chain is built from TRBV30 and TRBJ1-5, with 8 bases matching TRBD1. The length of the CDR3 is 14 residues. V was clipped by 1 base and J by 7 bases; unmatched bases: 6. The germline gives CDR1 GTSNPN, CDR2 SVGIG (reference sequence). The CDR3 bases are TGTGCCTGGAGTGGGACAGGGAGCCGCCAGCCCCAGCATTTT. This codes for CAWSGTGSRQPQHF.

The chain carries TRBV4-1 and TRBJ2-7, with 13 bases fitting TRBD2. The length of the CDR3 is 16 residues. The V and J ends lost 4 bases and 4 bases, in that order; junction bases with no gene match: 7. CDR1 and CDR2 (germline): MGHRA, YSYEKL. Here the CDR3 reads CASSLGLAGAGYEQYF. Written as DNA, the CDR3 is TGCGCCAGCAGCCTCGGACTAGCGGGAGCGGGGTACGAGCAGTACTTC.

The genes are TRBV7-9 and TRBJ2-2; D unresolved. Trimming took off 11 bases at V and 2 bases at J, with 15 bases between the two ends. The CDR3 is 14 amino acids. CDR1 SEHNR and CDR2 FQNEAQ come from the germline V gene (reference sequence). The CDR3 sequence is CAGETALNTGELFF. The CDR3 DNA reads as TGTGCCGGTGAGACTGCATTAAACACCGGGGAGCTGTTTTTT.

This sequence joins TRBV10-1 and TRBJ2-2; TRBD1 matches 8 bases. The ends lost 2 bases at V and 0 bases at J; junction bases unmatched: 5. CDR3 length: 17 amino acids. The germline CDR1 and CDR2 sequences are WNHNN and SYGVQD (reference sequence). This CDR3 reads CASSEEPQGANTGELFF. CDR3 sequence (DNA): TGCGCCAGCAGTGAGGAGCCACAGGGGGCGAACACCGGGGAGCTGTTTTTT.

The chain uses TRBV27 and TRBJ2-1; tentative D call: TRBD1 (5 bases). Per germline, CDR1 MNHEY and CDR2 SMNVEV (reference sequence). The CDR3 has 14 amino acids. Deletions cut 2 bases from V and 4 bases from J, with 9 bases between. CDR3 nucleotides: TGTGCCAGCAGTTTACAGGGATGGTACAATGAGCAGTTCTTC. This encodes CASSLQGWYNEQFF.

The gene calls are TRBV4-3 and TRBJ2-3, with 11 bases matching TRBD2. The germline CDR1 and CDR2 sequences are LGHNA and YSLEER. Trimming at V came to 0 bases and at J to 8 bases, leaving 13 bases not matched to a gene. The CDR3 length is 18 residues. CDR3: CASSQDLLAGVAGGTQYF. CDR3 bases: TGCGCCAGCAGCCAAGATCTACTAGCGGGAGTGGCCGGCGGTACGCAGTATTTT.

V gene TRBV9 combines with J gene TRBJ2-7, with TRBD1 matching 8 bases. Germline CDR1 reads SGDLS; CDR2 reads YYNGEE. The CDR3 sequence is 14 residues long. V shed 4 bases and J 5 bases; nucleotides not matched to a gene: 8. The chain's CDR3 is CASSKTGELDEQYF. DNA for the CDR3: TGTGCCAGCAGCAAGACAGGGGAATTGGACGAGCAGTACTTC.

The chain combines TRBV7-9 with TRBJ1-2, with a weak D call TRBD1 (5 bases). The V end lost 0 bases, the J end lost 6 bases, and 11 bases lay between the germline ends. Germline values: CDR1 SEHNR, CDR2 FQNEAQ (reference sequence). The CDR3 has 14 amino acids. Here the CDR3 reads CASSLALAGNGYTF. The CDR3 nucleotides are TGTGCCAGCAGCTTAGCGTTGGCAGGGAATGGCTACACCTTC.

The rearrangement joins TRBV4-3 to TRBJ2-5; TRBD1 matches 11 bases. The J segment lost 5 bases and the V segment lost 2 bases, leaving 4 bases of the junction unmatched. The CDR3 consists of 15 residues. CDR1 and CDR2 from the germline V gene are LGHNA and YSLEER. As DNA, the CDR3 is TGCGCCAGCAGCCAAAGGACAGGGGGCGGTGAGACCCAGTACTTC. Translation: CASSQRTGGGETQYF.

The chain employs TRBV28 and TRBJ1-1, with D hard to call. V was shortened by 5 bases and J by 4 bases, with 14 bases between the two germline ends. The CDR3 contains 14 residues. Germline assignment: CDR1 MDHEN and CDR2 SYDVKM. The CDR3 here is CASSDLVGVTEAFF. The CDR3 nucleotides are TGTGCCAGCAGTGACCTAGTGGGTGTCACTGAAGCTTTCTTT.

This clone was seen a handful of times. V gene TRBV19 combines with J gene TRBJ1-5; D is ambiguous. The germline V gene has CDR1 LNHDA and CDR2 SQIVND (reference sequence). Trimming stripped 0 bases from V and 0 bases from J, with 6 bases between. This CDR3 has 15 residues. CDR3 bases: TGTGCCAGTAGTATAGATATGGATAGCAATCAGCCCCAGCATTTT. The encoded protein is CASSIDMDSNQPQHF.

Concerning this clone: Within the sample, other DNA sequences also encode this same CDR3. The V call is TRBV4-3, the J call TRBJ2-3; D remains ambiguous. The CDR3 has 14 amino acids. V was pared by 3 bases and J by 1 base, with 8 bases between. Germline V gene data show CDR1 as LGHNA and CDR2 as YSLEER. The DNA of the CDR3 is TGCGCCAGCAGCCAGGTTGGGGGCACAGATACGCAGTATTTT. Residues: CASSQVGGTDTQYF.

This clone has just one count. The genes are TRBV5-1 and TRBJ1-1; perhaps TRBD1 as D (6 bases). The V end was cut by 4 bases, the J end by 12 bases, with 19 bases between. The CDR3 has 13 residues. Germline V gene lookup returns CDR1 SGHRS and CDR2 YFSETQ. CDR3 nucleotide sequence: TGCGCCAGCAGCAAAAAGGGACACTCGGAGACTTTCTTT. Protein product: CASSKKGHSETFF.

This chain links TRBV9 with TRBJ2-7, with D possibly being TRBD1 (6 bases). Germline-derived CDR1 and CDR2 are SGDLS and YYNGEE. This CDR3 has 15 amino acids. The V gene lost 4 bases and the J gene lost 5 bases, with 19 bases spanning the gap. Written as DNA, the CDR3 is TGTGCCAGCAGCCAAAGGGGGTCGTCCTACAACGAGCAGTACTTC. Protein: CASSQRGSSYNEQYF.

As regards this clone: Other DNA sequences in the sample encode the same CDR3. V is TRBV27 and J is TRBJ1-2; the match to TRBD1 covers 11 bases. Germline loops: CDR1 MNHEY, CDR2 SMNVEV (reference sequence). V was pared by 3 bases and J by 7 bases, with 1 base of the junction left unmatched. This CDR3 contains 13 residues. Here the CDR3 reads CASSFGTGGGYTF. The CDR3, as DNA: TGTGCCAGCAGTTTCGGGACAGGGGGTGGCTACACCTTC.

CDR3 bases: TGCGCCAGCAGCCAACTAGGGAGTGGGGACACCGGGGAGCTGTTTTTT. It yields the protein CASSQLGSGDTGELFF. The chain combines TRBV4-1 with TRBJ2-2; perhaps TRBD2 as D (5 bases). The germline V and J ends were trimmed by 2 bases and 3 bases, with 13 bases remaining between them. The CDR3 totals 16 residues. Germline CDR1 reads MGHRA; CDR2 reads YSYEKL.

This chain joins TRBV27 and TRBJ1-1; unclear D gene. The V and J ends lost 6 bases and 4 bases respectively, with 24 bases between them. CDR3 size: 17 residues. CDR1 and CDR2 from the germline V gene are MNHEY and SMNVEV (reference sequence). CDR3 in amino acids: CASRERQLEDVTTEAFF. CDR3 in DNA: TGTGCCAGCAGGGAAAGGCAGCTTGAAGATGTGACCACTGAAGCTTTCTTT.

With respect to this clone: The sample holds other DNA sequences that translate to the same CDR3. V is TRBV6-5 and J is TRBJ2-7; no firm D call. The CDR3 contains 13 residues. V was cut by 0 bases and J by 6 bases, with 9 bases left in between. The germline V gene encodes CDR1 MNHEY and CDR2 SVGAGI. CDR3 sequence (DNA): TGTGCCAGCAGTTACTCGAATAGTCGCGAGCAGTACTTC. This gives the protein CASSYSNSREQYF.

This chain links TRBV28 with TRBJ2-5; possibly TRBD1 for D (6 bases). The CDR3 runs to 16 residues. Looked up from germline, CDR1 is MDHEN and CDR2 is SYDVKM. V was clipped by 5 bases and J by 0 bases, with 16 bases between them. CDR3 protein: CASSPYRGQNQETQYF. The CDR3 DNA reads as TGTGCCAGCAGTCCCTATAGAGGACAGAACCAAGAGACCCAGTACTTC.

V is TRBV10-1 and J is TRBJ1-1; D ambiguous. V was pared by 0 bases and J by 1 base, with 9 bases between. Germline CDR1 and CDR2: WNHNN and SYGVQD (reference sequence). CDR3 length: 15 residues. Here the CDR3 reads CASSESRTGNTEAFF. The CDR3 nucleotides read TGCGCCAGCAGTGAGTCAAGGACTGGGAACACTGAAGCTTTCTTT.

The CDR3 spells CASSRDRVTDYGYTF. The CDR3 DNA is TGCGCCAGCAGCCGGGACAGGGTAACGGACTATGGCTACACCTTC. The chain links TRBV4-1 to TRBJ1-2, with 9 bases fitting TRBD1. This CDR3 comprises 15 residues. After removal of 4 bases from V and 3 bases from J, the junction contained 6 bases not matched to a gene. Germline values: CDR1 MGHRA, CDR2 YSYEKL.

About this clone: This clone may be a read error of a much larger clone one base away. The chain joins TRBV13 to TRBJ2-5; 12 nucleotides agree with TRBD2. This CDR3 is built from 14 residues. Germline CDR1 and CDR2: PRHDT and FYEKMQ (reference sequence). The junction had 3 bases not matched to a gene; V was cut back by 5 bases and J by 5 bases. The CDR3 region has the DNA TGTGCCAGCAGCATTGGACTAGCGGGGGAGACCCAGTACTTC. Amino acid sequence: CASSIGLAGETQYF.

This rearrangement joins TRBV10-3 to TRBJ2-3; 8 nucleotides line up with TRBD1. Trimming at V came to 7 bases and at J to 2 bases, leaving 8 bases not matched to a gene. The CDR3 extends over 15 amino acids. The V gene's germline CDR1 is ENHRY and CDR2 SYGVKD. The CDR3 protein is CAITPGQASTDTQYF. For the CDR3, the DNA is TGTGCCATCACACCGGGACAGGCTTCCACAGATACGCAGTATTTT.

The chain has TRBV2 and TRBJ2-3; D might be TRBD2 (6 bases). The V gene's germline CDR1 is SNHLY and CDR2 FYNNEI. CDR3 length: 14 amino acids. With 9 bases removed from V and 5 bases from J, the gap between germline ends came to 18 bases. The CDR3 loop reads CARLGGETEDTQYF. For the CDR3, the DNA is TGTGCCAGACTCGGGGGAGAGACGGAAGATACGCAGTATTTT.

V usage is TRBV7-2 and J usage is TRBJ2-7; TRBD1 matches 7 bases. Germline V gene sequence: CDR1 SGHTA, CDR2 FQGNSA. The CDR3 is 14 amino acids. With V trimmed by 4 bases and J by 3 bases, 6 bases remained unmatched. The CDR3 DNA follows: TGTGCCAGCAGCTCGACCGGGACAGACTACGAGCAGTACTTC. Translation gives CASSSTGTDYEQYF.

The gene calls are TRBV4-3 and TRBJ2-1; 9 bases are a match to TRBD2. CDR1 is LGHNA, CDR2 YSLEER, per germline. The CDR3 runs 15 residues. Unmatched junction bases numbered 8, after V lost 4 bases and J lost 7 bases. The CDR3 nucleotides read TGCGCCAGCAGCCCCGGGACTAGCAGTTTGAATGAGCAGTTCTTC. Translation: CASSPGTSSLNEQFF.

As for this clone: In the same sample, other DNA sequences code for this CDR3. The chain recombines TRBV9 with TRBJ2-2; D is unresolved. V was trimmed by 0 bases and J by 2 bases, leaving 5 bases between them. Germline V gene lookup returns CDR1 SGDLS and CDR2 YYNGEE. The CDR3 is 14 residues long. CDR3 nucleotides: TGTGCCAGCAGCGTAGTAGATAACACCGGGGAGCTGTTTTTT. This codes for CASSVVDNTGELFF.

The CDR3 is CASSPLGHSSEQFF. CDR3 in DNA: TGCGCCAGCAGCCCCTTGGGACACAGCAGTGAGCAGTTCTTC. V usage is TRBV5-1 and J usage is TRBJ2-1; D might be TRBD1 (6 bases). Germline assignment: CDR1 SGHRS and CDR2 YFSETQ. V was cut by 4 bases and J by 9 bases, with 17 bases left in between. The CDR3 is made up of 14 amino acids.

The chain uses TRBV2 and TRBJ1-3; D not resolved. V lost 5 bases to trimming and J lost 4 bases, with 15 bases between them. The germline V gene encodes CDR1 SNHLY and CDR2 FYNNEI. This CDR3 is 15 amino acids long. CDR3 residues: CASSIGNFWGNTIYF. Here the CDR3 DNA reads TGTGCCAGCAGTATTGGGAATTTTTGGGGAAACACCATATATTTT. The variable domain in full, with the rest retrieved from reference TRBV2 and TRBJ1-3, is EPEVTQTPSHQVTQMGQEVILRCVPISNHLYFYWYRQILGQKVEFLVSFYNNEISEKSEIFDDQFSVERPDGSNFTLKIRSTKLEDSAMYFCASSIGNFWGNTIYFGEGSWLTVV.